This entry lists 11 T cell receptor beta chains sequenced from one sample in a study of cytomegalovirus exposure and HLA in healthy donors. PCR used 60 Vbeta primers and 13 Jbeta primers. Sequencing used immunoSEQ multiplex PCR; TCRdb keeps in-frame clones, though not all of them. Of about 90,000 clones listed, around 76% are singletons. Input material: PBMCs. The receptor set was obtained from a woman aged 55-70 years in good health and CMV-seropositive.

J is TRBJ2-2 and V is TRBV7-9; a weak D match, TRBD1 (8 bases). The V and J ends lost 6 bases and 3 bases respectively, with 14 bases between them. The CDR3 has 15 amino acids. Germline loops: CDR1 SEHNR, CDR2 FQNEAQ (reference sequence). In DNA, the CDR3 is TGTGCCAGCAGACCACAGGGGGGGGACACCGGGGAGCTGTTTTTT. As protein: CASRPQGGDTGELFF.

As DNA, the CDR3 is TGTGCCAGCAGCCGGCCTAGCGGGAGCCCCTCCTACAATGAGCAGTTCTTC. Translating it yields CASSRPSGSPSYNEQFF. The genes are TRBV7-6 and TRBJ2-1; TRBD2 matches 10 bases. CDR3 length equals 17 residues. Unmatched junction bases numbered 7, after V lost 5 bases and J lost 0 bases. From germline, CDR1 is SGHVS and CDR2 FNYEAQ.

The chain couples TRBV5-4 to TRBJ2-7; 7 bases map to TRBD1. The CDR3 covers 15 residues. Germline CDR1 reads SGHNT; CDR2 reads YYREEE (reference sequence). With 4 bases clipped from V and 2 bases from J, the junction kept 9 bases outside the gene matches. In nucleotides, the CDR3 is TGTGCCAGCAGCCCGACAGGGACCGAAACCTACGAGCAGTACTTC. As protein: CASSPTGTETYEQYF.

The CDR3 protein is CSARVKDTQYF. The CDR3 DNA reads TGCAGTGCTAGAGTAAAAGATACGCAGTATTTT. V usage is TRBV20-1 and J usage is TRBJ2-3; the D is unclear. Germline CDR1 DFQATT, CDR2 SNEGSKA (reference sequence). This CDR3 has 11 residues. Trimming pared 1 base from V and 5 bases from J, leaving 4 bases between.

The chain carries TRBV7-2 and TRBJ1-2; 7 nucleotides agree with TRBD1. The V and J ends lost 4 bases and 4 bases, in that order; junction bases with no gene match: 9. The CDR3 has 15 amino acids. CDR1 and CDR2 from the germline V gene are SGHTA and FQGNSA. CDR3 bases: TGTGCCAGCAGCTCGGCGACAGGGACCCTCTATGGCTACACCTTC. Encoded protein: CASSSATGTLYGYTF.

V usage is TRBV30 and J usage is TRBJ2-5; weak D call: TRBD1 (5 bases). The CDR3 is 13 residues long. V lost 0 bases and J 1 base, leaving 6 bases between the germline ends. Germline-derived CDR1 and CDR2 are GTSNPN and SVGIG (reference sequence). In DNA form, the CDR3 reads TGTGCCTGGAGTGTCCAGGGCCAAGAGACCCAGTACTTC. This translates into CAWSVQGQETQYF.

In this sample, this clone turned up once. This chain connects TRBV10-2 to TRBJ1-1; weak D call: TRBD1 (6 bases). The CDR3 has 15 amino acids. Germline assignment: CDR1 WSHSY and CDR2 SAAADI. V gave up 7 bases and J gave up 5 bases, with 20 bases separating them. The CDR3 region is CASNSGGGPGTEAFF. CDR3 coding DNA: TGCGCCAGCAACTCAGGCGGGGGGCCAGGGACTGAAGCTTTCTTT.

This clone was picked up a small number of times. The chain employs TRBV15 and TRBJ2-1; 9 bases map to TRBD2. Trimming removed 8 bases from V and 4 bases from J; junction bases left unmatched: 6. The CDR3 is 14 amino acids. Per the germline V gene, CDR1 is LNHNV and CDR2 is YYDKDF (reference sequence). The CDR3 DNA sequence: TGTGCCACCGCGGCGGGAGGGCCGTACAATGAGCAGTTCTTC. Translating gives CATAAGGPYNEQFF.

The chain recombines TRBV5-4 with TRBJ1-2; 8 nucleotides align to TRBD1. Germline V lookup: CDR1 SGHNT, CDR2 YYREEE (reference sequence). CDR3 size: 17 residues. V trimming: 4 bases; J trimming: 2 bases; junction bases outside the gene matches: 13. The CDR3 region is CASSRNKGQGRNYGYTF. Written as DNA, the CDR3 is TGTGCCAGCAGCCGCAATAAAGGACAGGGCCGAAACTATGGCTACACCTTC.

This clone was observed a handful of times. The J gene is TRBJ1-3, the V gene TRBV9; unclear D gene. Germline values: CDR1 SGDLS, CDR2 YYNGEE. The CDR3 has 14 amino acids. Trimming removed 0 bases from V and 0 bases from J, with 4 bases in between. CDR3 in amino acids: CASSVAFSGNTIYF. CDR3 nucleotide sequence: TGTGCCAGCAGCGTAGCTTTCTCTGGAAACACCATATATTTT.

V gene TRBV13 combines with J gene TRBJ2-3; 7 nucleotides align to TRBD2. The CDR3 runs 13 residues. With V trimmed by 5 bases and J by 6 bases, 5 bases remained unmatched. The V gene's germline CDR1 is PRHDT and CDR2 FYEKMQ (reference sequence). The CDR3 DNA follows: TGTGCCAGCAGCCCCCGGGGGGAGGATACGCAGTATTTT. Translation: CASSPRGEDTQYF.